These 18 T cell receptor beta chains share one sample of origin, sequenced in a study of blood T cell repertoires in COVID-19. Assay: immunoSEQ multiplex PCR; the TCRdb copy retains only in-frame clones and omits some. This sample has roughly 200,000 clones, with roughly 88% found just once. The sample taken for sequencing was peripheral blood. Receptors were obtained from a woman aged 25 to 45 with acute or convalescent COVID-19.

This sequence joins TRBV3-1 (or the pseudogene TRBV3-2) and TRBJ2-1, with TRBD1 matching 9 bases. The CDR3 is made up of 17 amino acids. Looked up from germline, CDR1 is LGHDT and CDR2 is YNNKEL (reference sequence). Germline trimming cut 4 bases from V and 8 bases from J; bases unmatched to any gene: 15. CDR3 sequence reads: CASSLAVPGQGFDEQFF. Written as DNA, the CDR3 is TGTGCCAGCAGCCTGGCTGTCCCGGGACAGGGTTTCGATGAGCAGTTCTTC.

The genes are TRBV20-1 and TRBJ2-1; no definite D call. Germline CDR1 and CDR2: DFQATT and SNEGSKA (reference sequence). Deletions cut 4 bases from V and 12 bases from J, with 13 bases between. The CDR3 length is 11 residues. CDR3 in amino acids: CSATAVLRQFF. The CDR3, as DNA: TGCAGTGCTACGGCGGTACTCCGGCAGTTCTTC.

V and J are TRBV27 and TRBJ1-6; 8 nucleotides agree with TRBD1. V gave up 6 bases and J gave up 8 bases; unmatched junction bases: 15. In germline, CDR1 is MNHEY, CDR2 SMNVEV (reference sequence). This CDR3 has 17 residues. This chain's CDR3 is CASRPSPGQARYSPLHF. The CDR3 coding sequence is TGTGCCAGCAGACCTAGCCCGGGACAGGCAAGGTATTCACCCCTCCACTTT.

V gene TRBV2 combines with J gene TRBJ2-5; D unclear. Trimming removed 4 bases at V and 2 bases at J, with 5 bases between. Germline CDR1 reads SNHLY; CDR2 reads FYNNEI. The CDR3 is 12 residues long. The CDR3 loop is CASSVLQETQYF. CDR3 bases: TGTGCCAGCAGTGTCCTTCAAGAGACCCAGTACTTC.

The chain links TRBV18 to TRBJ2-3, with D maybe TRBD2 (5 bases). Trimming took 1 base from V and 4 from J, leaving 6 bases between them. CDR3 size: 13 residues. Germline V gene sequence: CDR1 KGHSH, CDR2 LQKENI. This chain's CDR3 is CASSPQEADTQYF. The CDR3 DNA reads as TGTGCCAGCTCACCACAGGAGGCAGATACGCAGTATTTT.

The chain couples TRBV6-1 to TRBJ1-1; D gene unclear. Germline assignment: CDR1 MNHNS and CDR2 SASEGT. V was trimmed by 3 bases and J by 1 base, leaving 6 bases between them. The CDR3 spans 13 residues. CDR3 region: CASSETGNTEAFF. CDR3 in DNA: TGTGCCAGCAGTGAGACGGGGAACACTGAAGCTTTCTTT.

The J gene is TRBJ2-1, the V gene TRBV27; D gene ambiguous. Trimming shortened V by 6 bases and J by 6 bases, and 15 bases separated the two germline ends. The CDR3 has 14 residues. Germline V gives CDR1 MNHEY, CDR2 SMNVEV (reference sequence). The CDR3 DNA follows: TGTGCCAGCAGGCCCCTACTAACCCCCAATGAGCAGTTCTTC. It specifies CASRPLLTPNEQFF.

This clone was observed once. The chain recombines TRBV14 with TRBJ2-7; 8 bases fit TRBD1. Germline V CDR1 and CDR2: SGHDN, FVKESK. V dropped 4 bases and J dropped 6; count of bases not matched to a gene: 2. This CDR3 region has 12 residues. CDR3 DNA sequence: TGTGCCAGCAGCCGAGACAGGGGCGAGCAGTACTTC. Translating gives CASSRDRGEQYF.

Written as DNA, the CDR3 is TGTGCCAGCAGCGCGAAACAGGGCTACGAGCAGTACTTC. Translated: CASSAKQGYEQYF. The chain uses TRBV9 and TRBJ2-7, with D possibly being TRBD1 (6 bases). This CDR3 has 13 amino acids. Trimming took 3 bases from V and 3 from J, leaving 10 bases between them. Looked up from germline, CDR1 is SGDLS and CDR2 is YYNGEE. Drawing the rest from reference TRBV9 and TRBJ2-7, the complete variable domain is DSGVTQTPKHLITATGQRVTLRCSPRSGDLSVYWYQQSLDQGLQFLIQYYNGEERAKGNILERFSAQQFPDLHSELNLSSLELGDSALYFCASSAKQGYEQYFGPGTRLTVT.

This clone was observed a single time. The chain combines TRBV30 with TRBJ1-1; no reliable D call. CDR3 length equals 12 residues. Germline CDR1 is GTSNPN and CDR2 is SVGIG (reference sequence). Trimming removed 4 bases from V and 9 bases from J, with 15 bases in between. In DNA, the CDR3 is TGTGCCTGGACACAATTGCCCCGAAAAGCTTTCTTT. Translated: CAWTQLPRKAFF.

Worth noting for this clone: An end of the junction does not agree with germline; a read error may underlie this. The V and J genes are TRBV7-9 and TRBJ2-2; 10 bases line up with TRBD2. Per germline, CDR1 SEHNR and CDR2 FQNEAQ (reference sequence). This CDR3 region has 14 residues. The chain's CDR3 is CASRLAGGTGELFF. The DNA of the CDR3 is TGTGCCAGCAGATTAGCGGGAGGCACCGGGGAGCTGTTTTTT.

This chain joins TRBV7-2 and TRBJ1-5; tentative D call: TRBD1 (5 bases). Trimming left V 5 bases short and J 4 bases short, with 15 bases between. Per the germline V gene, CDR1 is SGHTA and CDR2 is FQGNSA. The length of the CDR3 is 15 residues. Here the CDR3 DNA reads TGTGCCAGCAGCCAAGCGGGGCCTCAAAATCAGCCCCAGCATTTT. Encoded protein: CASSQAGPQNQPQHF.

The chain combines TRBV7-9 with TRBJ2-1; perhaps TRBD1 as D (5 bases). CDR1 and CDR2 (germline): SEHNR, FQNEAQ (reference sequence). V was shortened by 6 bases and J by 0 bases, with 12 bases between the two germline ends. The CDR3 has 15 residues. The CDR3 protein is CASSPRGGSYNEQFF. CDR3 sequence (DNA): TGTGCCAGCAGTCCTAGGGGCGGCTCCTACAATGAGCAGTTCTTC. Complete variable domain (other parts from reference TRBV7-9 and TRBJ2-1): DTGVSQNPRHKITKRGQNVTFRCDPISEHNRLYWYRQTLGQGPEFLTYFQNEAQLEKSRLLSDRFSAERPKGSFSTLEIQRTEQGDSAMYLCASSPRGGSYNEQFFGPGTRLTVL.

The J gene is TRBJ2-3, the V gene TRBV30, with a tentative D call TRBD2 (6 bases). Trimming removed 3 bases from V and 6 bases from J, with 16 bases in between. Looked up from germline, CDR1 is GTSNPN and CDR2 is SVGIG (reference sequence). This CDR3 is 14 amino acids long. The CDR3 sequence is CAWSPGLSADTQYF. The CDR3 coding sequence is TGTGCCTGGAGCCCTGGACTATCGGCTGATACGCAGTATTTT. Drawing the rest from reference TRBV30 and TRBJ2-3, the complete variable domain is SQTIHQWPATLVQPVGSPLSLECTVEGTSNPNLYWYRQAAGRGLQLLFYSVGIGQISSEVPQNLSASRPQDRQFILSSKKLLLSDSGFYLCAWSPGLSADTQYFGPGTRLTVL.

Here the CDR3 reads CASSLGGTSGTDEQFF. CDR3 bases: TGTGCCAGCAGCTTGGGAGGGACTAGCGGGACCGATGAGCAGTTCTTC. The V and J genes are TRBV5-4 and TRBJ2-1, with 13 bases identical to TRBD2. J was trimmed by 8 bases and V by 0 bases; bases with no gene match: 5. The germline V gene encodes CDR1 SGHNT and CDR2 YYREEE (reference sequence). The CDR3 runs 16 residues.

J is TRBJ2-1 and V is TRBV6-5; 8 bases align to TRBD1. In germline, CDR1 is MNHEY, CDR2 SVGAGI. V trimming: 8 bases; J trimming: 6 bases; junction bases outside the gene matches: 3. The CDR3 loop spans 12 amino acids. CDR3 nucleotide sequence: TGTGCCAGCTGGGACAGGCGCAATGAGCAGTTCTTC. Translation gives CASWDRRNEQFF.

The chain uses TRBV19 and TRBJ2-3; perhaps TRBD2 as D (6 bases). Germline V lookup: CDR1 LNHDA, CDR2 SQIVND (reference sequence). There are 15 residues in the CDR3. Trimming stripped 3 bases from V and 2 bases from J, with 12 bases between. CDR3 nucleotides: TGTGCCAGTAGTATTACGGGACTCCACACAGATACGCAGTATTTT. Its protein product is CASSITGLHTDTQYF.

The rearrangement joins TRBV16 to TRBJ2-1; the D gene is possibly TRBD2 (5 bases). Germline assignment: CDR1 KGHSY and CDR2 FQNENV. The V end was cut by 4 bases, the J end by 12 bases, with 16 bases between. The length of the CDR3 is 13 residues. CDR3 loop: CASSRRTGSGQFF. DNA for the CDR3: TGTGCCAGCAGCCGGAGGACCGGTTCCGGGCAGTTCTTC.